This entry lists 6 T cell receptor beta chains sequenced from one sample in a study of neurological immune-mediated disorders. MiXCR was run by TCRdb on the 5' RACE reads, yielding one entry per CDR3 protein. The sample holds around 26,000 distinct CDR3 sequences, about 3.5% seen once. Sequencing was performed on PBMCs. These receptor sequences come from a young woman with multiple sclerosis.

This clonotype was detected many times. In nucleotides, the CDR3 is TGTGCCAGCAGCCTGGACAAGGGGTCCTATAATTCACCCCTCCACTTT. Translating it yields CASSLDKGSYNSPLHF. The chain links TRBV7-9 to TRBJ1-6; TRBD1 might be the D (5 bases). Germline CDR1 reads SEHNR; CDR2 reads FQNEAQ (reference sequence). The CDR3 runs to 16 residues. V was trimmed by 5 bases and J by 1 base, leaving 12 bases between them.

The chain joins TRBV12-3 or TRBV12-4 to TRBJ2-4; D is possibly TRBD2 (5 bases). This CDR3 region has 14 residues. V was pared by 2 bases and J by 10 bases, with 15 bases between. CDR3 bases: TGTGCCAGCAGTTTATCCGGGATTTTTGAAATTCAGTACTTC. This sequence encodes CASSLSGIFEIQYF.

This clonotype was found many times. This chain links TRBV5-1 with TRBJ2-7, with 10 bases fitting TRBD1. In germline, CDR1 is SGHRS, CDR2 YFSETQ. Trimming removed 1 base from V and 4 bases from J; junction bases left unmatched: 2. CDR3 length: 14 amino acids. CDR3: CASSLRQGAYEQYF. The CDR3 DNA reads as TGCGCCAGCAGCTTGAGACAGGGGGCGTACGAGCAGTACTTC. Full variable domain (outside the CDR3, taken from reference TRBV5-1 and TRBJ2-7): KAGVTQTPRYLIKTRGQQVTLSCSPISGHRSVSWYQQTPGQGLQFLFEYFSETQRNKGNFPGRFSGRQFSNSRSEMNVSTLELGDSALYLCASSLRQGAYEQYFGPGTRLTVT.

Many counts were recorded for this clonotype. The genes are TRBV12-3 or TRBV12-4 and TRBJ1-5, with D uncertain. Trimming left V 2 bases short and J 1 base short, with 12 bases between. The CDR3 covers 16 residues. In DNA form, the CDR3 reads TGTGCCAGCAGTTTATTCCCCGCGGACAGCAATCAGCCCCAGCATTTT. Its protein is CASSLFPADSNQPQHF.

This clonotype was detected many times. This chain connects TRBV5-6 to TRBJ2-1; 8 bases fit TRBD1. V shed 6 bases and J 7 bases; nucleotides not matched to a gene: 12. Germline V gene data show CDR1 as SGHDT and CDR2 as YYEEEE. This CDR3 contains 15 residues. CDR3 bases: TGTGCCAGCACCTTTGGAGGGACAGGCCTAAATGAGCAGTTCTTC. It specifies CASTFGGTGLNEQFF.

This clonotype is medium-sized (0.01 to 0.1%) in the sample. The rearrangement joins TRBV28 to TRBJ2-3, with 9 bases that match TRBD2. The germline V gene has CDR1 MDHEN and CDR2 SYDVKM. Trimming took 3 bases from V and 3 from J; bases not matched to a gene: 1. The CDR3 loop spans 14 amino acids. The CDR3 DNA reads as TGTGCCAGCAGTTTCCTAGCGGGAACAGATACGCAGTATTTT. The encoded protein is CASSFLAGTDTQYF. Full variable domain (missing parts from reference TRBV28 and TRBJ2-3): DVKVTQSSRYLVKRTGEKVFLECVQDMDHENMFWYRQDPGLGLRLIYFSYDVKMKEKGDIPEGYSVSREKKERFSLILESASTNQTSMYLCASSFLAGTDTQYFGPGTRLTVL.